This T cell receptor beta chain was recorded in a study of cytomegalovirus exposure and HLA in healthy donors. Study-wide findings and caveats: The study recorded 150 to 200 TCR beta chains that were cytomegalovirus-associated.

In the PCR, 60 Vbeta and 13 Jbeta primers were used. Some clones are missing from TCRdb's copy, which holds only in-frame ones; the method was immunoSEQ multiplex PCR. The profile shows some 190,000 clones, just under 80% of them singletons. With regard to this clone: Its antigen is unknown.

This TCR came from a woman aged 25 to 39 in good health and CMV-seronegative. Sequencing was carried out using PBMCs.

The CDR3 loop is CSVARSGTGDNYGYTF. The CDR3 DNA sequence: TGCAGCGTTGCAAGATCCGGGACAGGGGATAACTATGGCTACACCTTC. The V call is TRBV29-1, the J call TRBJ1-2; 10 bases map to TRBD1. Trimming removed 4 bases from V and 1 base from J; junction bases left unmatched: 9. In germline, CDR1 is SQVTM, CDR2 ANQGSEA. The CDR3 runs 16 residues.